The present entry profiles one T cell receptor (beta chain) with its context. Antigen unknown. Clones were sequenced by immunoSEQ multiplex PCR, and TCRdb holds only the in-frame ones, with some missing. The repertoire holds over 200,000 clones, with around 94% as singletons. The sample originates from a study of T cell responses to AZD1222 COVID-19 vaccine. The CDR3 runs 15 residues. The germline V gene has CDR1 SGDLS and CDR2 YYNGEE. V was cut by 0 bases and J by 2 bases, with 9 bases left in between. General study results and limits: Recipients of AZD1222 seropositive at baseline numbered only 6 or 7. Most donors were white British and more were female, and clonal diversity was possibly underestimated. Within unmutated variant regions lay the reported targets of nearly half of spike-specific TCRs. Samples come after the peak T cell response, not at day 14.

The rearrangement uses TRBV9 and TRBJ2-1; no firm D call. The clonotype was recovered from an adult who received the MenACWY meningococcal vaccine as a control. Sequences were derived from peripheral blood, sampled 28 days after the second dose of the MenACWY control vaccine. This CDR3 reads CASSVEGSPYNEQFF. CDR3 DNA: TGTGCCAGCAGCGTAGAGGGCAGCCCCTACAATGAGCAGTTCTTC.